The sequence of this TCR beta chain was determined in a study of response to subunit inactivated influenza vaccine. Overall study results and limits: Seasonal influenza vaccination, on each occasion, was suggested by the authors to recruit few new T cells.

The CDR3 is 16 residues long. V gave up 0 bases and J gave up 3 bases, with 13 bases separating them. On this clonotype itself: Its specificity is unknown.

TCRdb re-analysed the RT-PCR reads in MiXCR, keeping a single row per CDR3 protein. The table shows 300,000 to 350,000 distinct CDR3 sequences, with around 22% occurring only once. The sequenced sample was PBMCs from blood, obtained less than 22 months after vaccination. This receptor was obtained from a man aged 50 to 69 who received an inactivated influenza vaccine. The chain links TRBV5-7 to TRBJ2-1; D not certain. TRBV5-7 is an ORF for which the function is uncertain. DNA for the CDR3: TGTGCCAGCAGCTTGGACAGAAGCAAAGTCTACAATGAGCAGTTCTTC. Translating gives CASSLDRSKVYNEQFF.